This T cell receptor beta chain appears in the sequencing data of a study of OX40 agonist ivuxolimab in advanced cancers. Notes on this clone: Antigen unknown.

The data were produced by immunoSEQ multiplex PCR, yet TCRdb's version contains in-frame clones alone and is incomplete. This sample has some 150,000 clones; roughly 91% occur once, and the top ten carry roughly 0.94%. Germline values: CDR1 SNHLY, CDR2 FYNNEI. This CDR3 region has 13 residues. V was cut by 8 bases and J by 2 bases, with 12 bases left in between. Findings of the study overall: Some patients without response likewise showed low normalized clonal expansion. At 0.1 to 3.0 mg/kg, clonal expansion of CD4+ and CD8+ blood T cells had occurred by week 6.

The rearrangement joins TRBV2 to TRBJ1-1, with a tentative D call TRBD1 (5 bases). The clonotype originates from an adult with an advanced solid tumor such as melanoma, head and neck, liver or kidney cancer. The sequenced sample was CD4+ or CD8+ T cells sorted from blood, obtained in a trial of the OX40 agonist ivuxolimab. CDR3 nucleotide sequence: TGTGCCAGCCTCTTGACAGCAAACACTGAAGCTTTCTTT. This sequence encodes CASLLTANTEAFF.